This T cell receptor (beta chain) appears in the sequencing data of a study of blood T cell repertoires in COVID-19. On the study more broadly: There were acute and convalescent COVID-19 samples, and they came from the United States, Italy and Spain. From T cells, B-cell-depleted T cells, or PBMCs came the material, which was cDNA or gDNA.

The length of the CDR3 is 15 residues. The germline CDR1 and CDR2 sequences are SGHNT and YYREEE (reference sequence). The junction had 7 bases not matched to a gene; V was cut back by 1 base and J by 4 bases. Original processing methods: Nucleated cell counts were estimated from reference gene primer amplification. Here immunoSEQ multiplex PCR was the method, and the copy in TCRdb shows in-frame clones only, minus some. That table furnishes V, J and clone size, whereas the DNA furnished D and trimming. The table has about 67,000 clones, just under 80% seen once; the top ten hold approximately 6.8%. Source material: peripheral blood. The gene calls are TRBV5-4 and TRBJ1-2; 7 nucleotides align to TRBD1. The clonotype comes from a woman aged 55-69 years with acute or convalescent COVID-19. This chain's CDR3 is CASSLSGGDSYGYTF. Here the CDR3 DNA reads TGTGCCAGCAGCTTGTCGGGAGGGGACAGCTATGGCTACACCTTC.